This entry concerns a single T cell receptor beta chain. This entry belongs to a study of blood T cell repertoires in COVID-19. J lost 4 bases, V lost 0 bases, and 7 bases had no gene match. This CDR3 has 16 residues. Germline CDR1 LGHNA, CDR2 YSLEER. Some clones are missing from TCRdb's copy, which holds only in-frame ones; the method was immunoSEQ multiplex PCR. The table records about 89,000 clones, about three quarters of them present only once. This TCR came from a woman of 80 years or more with acute or convalescent COVID-19. The genes are TRBV4-3 and TRBJ2-3; 7 nucleotides match TRBD2. Material for sequencing was peripheral blood. CDR3 protein: CASSQDWEGMADTQYF. CDR3 nucleotide sequence: TGCGCCAGCAGCCAAGATTGGGAGGGGATGGCAGATACGCAGTATTTT.